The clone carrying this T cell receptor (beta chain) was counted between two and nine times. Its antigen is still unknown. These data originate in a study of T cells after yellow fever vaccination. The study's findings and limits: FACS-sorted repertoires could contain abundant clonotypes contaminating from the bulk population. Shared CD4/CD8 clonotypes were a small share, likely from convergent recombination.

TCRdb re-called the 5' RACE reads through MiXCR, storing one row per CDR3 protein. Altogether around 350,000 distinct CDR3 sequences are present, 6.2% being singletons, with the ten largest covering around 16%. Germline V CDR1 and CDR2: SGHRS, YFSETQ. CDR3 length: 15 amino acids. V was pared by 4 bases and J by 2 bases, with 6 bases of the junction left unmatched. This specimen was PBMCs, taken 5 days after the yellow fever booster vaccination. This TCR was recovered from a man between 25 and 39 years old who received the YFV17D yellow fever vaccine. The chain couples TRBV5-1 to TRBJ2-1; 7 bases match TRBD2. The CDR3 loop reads CASSLLAETYNEQFF. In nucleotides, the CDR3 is TGCGCCAGCAGCCTCCTAGCGGAAACCTACAATGAGCAGTTCTTC.